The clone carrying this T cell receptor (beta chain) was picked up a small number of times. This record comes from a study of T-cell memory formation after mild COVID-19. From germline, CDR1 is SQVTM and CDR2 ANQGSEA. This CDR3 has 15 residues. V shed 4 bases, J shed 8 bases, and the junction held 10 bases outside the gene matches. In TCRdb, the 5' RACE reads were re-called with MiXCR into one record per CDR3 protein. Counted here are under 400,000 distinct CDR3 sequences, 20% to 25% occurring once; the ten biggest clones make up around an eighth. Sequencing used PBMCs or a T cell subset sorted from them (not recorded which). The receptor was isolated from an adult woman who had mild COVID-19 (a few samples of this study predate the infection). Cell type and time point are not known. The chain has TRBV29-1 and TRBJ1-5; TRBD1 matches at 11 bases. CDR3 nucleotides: TGCAGCGTTGGGGCGGGGACAGGGGGATCAGAGCCCCAGCATTTT. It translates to CSVGAGTGGSEPQHF.